Here is one T cell receptor beta chain with its context. Its antigen is currently unknown. The sample originates from a study of T cells after yellow fever vaccination. Study-level results: Peak timing came faster in the weaker secondary response, day 5 versus 15. Bulk-population clonotypes that are abundant could appear as contaminants in FACS-sorted repertoires.

V was shortened by 1 base and J by 4 bases, with 13 bases between the two germline ends. The CDR3 has 15 residues. Per germline, CDR1 MGHRA and CDR2 YSYEKL. TCRdb reanalysed the 5' RACE reads using MiXCR and keeps one entry per CDR3 protein. Here the sample spans approximately 510,000 distinct CDR3 sequences, just over 20% being singletons. The chain employs TRBV4-1 and TRBJ2-5, with TRBD1 as a possible D gene (5 bases). The specimen comprised PBMCs, sampled roughly 20 days after the first yellow fever vaccination. This TCR came from a man younger than 30 who received the YFV17D yellow fever vaccine. CDR3 DNA sequence: TGCGCCAGCAGCCAAGGGGAAGACAGATTAGAGACCCAGTACTTC. Its protein product is CASSQGEDRLETQYF.